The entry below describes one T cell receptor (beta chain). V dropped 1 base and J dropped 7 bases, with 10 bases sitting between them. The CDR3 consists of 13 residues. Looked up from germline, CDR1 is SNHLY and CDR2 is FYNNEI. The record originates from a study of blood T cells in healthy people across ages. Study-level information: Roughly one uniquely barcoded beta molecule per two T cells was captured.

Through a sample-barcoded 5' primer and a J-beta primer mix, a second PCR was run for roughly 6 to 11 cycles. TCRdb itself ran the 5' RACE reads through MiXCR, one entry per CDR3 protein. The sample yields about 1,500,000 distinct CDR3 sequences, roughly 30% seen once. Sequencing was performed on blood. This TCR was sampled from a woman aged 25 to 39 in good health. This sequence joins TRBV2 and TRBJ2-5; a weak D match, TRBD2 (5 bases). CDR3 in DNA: TGTGCCAGCAGTGAAGGGATGGAGGCGACCCAGTACTTC. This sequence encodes CASSEGMEATQYF.